The clone carrying this T cell receptor (beta chain) was observed many times. Its antigen is still unknown. CDR3 length: 14 residues. The V and J ends lost 4 bases and 6 bases respectively, with 18 bases between them. From germline, CDR1 is SQVTM and CDR2 ANQGSEA. This specimen comes from a study of neurological immune-mediated disorders. About the study: Among the 35 or so patients with multiple sclerosis, roughly 30 were relapsing-remitting, while 3 were secondary progressive.

Study findings and constraints: Across subjects, expanded clones had no CDR3 amino acid sequences in common, pointing to private repertoires in all groups.

Synthesis of cDNA was performed by 5'RACE using 10-nucleotide random UMIs. TCRdb processed the 5' RACE reads anew with MiXCR; each CDR3 protein has one entry. The table lists about 95,000 distinct CDR3 sequences, 3.5% of them singletons. The sample taken for sequencing was PBMCs. The chain uses TRBV29-1 and TRBJ1-1; D gene unclear. This clonotype originated in a woman aged 18-30 years with multiple sclerosis. The CDR3 coding sequence is TGCAGCGTTGCCCCCCTTCTGAGGTTCCCTGAAGCTTTCTTT. Its translation: CSVAPLLRFPEAFF.